The clone carrying this TCR beta chain was counted a few times. Its specificity is not known. These data belong to a study of CD8 T cells in ankylosing spondylitis. Study-wide results and limits: What seemed typical of ankylosing spondylitis blood was a TCR beta motif built from about 8 highly homologous variants.

CDR3 length: 15 residues. From the 5' RACE reads, TCRdb called clonotypes with MiXCR, one entry per CDR3 protein. Of about 540,000 distinct CDR3 sequences in the sample, about an eighth were seen once. Sequenced sample: blood, either unsorted or a sorted T cell fraction (not recorded which). The TCR was taken from a male donor with ankylosing spondylitis. The chain links TRBV21-1 to TRBJ2-1; the table's D gene call, TRBD2, was not cross checked with the DNA. TRBV21-1 represents a pseudogene. The CDR3 reads CASSNLILAWNEQFF. CDR3 coding DNA: TGTGCCAGCAGCAACCTAATACTAGCATGGAATGAGCAGTTCTTC.